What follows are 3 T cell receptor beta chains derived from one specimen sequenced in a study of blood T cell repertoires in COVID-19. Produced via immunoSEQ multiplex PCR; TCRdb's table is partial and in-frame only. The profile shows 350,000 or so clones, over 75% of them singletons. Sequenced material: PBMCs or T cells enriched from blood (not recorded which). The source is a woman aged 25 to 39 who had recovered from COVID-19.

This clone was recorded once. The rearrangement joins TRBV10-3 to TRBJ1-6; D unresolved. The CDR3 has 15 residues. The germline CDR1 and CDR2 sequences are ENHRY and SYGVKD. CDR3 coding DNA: TGTGCAATCGGTGCGGAGAGCTCCTATAATTCACCCCTCCACTTT. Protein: CAIGAESSYNSPLHF.

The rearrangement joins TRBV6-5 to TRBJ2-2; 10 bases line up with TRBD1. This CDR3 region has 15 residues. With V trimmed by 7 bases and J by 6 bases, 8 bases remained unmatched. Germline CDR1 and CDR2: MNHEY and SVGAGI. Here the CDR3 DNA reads TGTGCCAGCAAGGCGGGGACAGGGGTGCCCGGGGAGCTGTTTTTT. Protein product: CASKAGTGVPGELFF.

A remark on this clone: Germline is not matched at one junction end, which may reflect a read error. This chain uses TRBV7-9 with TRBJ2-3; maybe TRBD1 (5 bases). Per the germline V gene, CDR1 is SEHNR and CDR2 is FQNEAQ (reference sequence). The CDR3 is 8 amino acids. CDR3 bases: TGTGCCAGCAGCTCAGGGCGATTT. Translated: CASSSGRF.